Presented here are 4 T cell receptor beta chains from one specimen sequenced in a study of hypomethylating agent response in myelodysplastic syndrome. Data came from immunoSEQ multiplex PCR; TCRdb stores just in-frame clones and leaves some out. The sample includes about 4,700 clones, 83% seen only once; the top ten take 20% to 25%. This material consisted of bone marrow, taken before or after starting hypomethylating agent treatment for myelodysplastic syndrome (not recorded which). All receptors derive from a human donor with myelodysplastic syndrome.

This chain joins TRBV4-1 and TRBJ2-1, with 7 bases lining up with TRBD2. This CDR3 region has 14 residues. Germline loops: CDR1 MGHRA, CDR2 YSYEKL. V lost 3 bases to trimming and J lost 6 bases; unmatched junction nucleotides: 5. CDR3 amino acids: CASSQRLATNEQFF. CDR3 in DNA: TGCGCCAGCAGCCAGAGACTAGCTACCAATGAGCAGTTCTTC.

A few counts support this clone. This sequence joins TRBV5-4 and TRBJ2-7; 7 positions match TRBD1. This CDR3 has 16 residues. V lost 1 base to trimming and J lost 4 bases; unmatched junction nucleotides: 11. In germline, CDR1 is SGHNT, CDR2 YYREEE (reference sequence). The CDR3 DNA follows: TGTGCCAGCAGCTTGAAGGACACGGGACAGTGGTACGAGCAGTACTTC. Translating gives CASSLKDTGQWYEQYF.

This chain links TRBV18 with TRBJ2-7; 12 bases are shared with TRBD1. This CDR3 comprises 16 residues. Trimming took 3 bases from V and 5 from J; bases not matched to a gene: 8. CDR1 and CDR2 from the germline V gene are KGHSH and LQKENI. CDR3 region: CASSPLSGTGGDEQYF. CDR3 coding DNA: TGTGCCAGCTCACCTCTTTCGGGGACAGGGGGCGACGAGCAGTACTTC.

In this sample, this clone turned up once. The CDR3 sequence: CASSLQGSITEAFF. The CDR3 nucleotides read TGTGCCAGCAGTCTACAGGGGAGTATCACTGAAGCTTTCTTT. The genes are TRBV6-1 and TRBJ1-1, with TRBD1 matching 7 bases. V gave up 5 bases and J gave up 4 bases; unmatched junction bases: 7. This CDR3 region has 14 residues. CDR1 is MNHNS, CDR2 SASEGT, per germline.